The present T cell receptor (beta chain) was sequenced within a study of neoadjuvant anti-PD-1 for oral cavity cancer. Study-level background: Around day 43, patients without progression received a fourth nivolumab dose before surgery.

This CDR3 contains 15 residues. V lost 2 bases and J lost 0, with 11 bases in between. The germline CDR1 and CDR2 sequences are KGHSH and LQKENI. TCRdb's table, derived via immunoSEQ multiplex PCR, lists solely in-frame clones and lacks some. The sample includes around 18,000 clones, under 75% of them seen just once. Blood cells were analyzed directly, without culture or expansion. Points from the study as a whole: Treg/Th17 ratio rose with pretreatment blood and fell with post-treatment tumor TCRbeta clonality. PBMC Gini-index clonality exceeded responders' in non-responders post-nivolumab.

The sample holds a few counts of this clone. Antigen: not known. Material: PBMCs, obtained before nivolumab (anti-PD-1) treatment. The J gene is TRBJ2-7, the V gene TRBV18; possibly TRBD2 for D (6 bases). The receptor was isolated from a person aged 35 to 85 with oral cavity squamous cell carcinoma. CDR3 region: CASSPNPGSSYEQYF. The CDR3 DNA reads TGTGCCAGCTCACCAAACCCCGGGAGCTCCTACGAGCAGTACTTC.